This T cell receptor beta chain was retrieved from a study of regulatory T cells in long-lasting Graves disease. Relying on iRepertoire HTBI primers and Arm-PCR of CDR3 regions, the team built TCR beta libraries. A single record per CDR3 protein comes from TCRdb applying MiXCR to the multiplex PCR reads. This table has approximately 490,000 distinct CDR3 sequences, roughly 16% appearing once. Documented time point: newly diagnosed GD, antithyroid drugs for less than 3 months. The TCR library used RNA extracted from PBMCs. Separately, the same data were catalogued under a study of T cells in Graves' hyperthyroidism and ophthalmopathy.

The starting material was peripheral blood mononuclear cells (PBMCs), obtained at new diagnosis, from a patient treated with antithyroid drugs. This clonotype originated in a man aged 35 to 55 with Graves disease.

CDR3 nucleotide sequence: TGTGCCAGCAGCATCGAGGGAGGTGAGACCCAGTACTTC. It yields the protein CASSIEGGETQYF. The chain combines TRBV2 with TRBJ2-5; tentative D call: TRBD2 (6 bases). Per the germline V gene, CDR1 is SNHLY and CDR2 is FYNNEI. The CDR3 is made up of 13 amino acids. The ends were cut back, 6 bases at V and 5 bases at J, with 13 bases in the middle. Full variable domain (outside the CDR3, taken from reference TRBV2 and TRBJ2-5): EPEVTQTPSHQVTQMGQEVILRCVPISNHLYFYWYRQILGQKVEFLVSFYNNEISEKSEIFDDQFSVERPDGSNFTLKIRSTKLEDSAMYFCASSIEGGETQYFGPGTRLLVL.